One TCR beta chain is described in this entry. Antigen unknown. This entry is derived from a study of T cell repertoires in cytomegalovirus infection. The overall study: Signatures in public TCR beta sequences pointed to both CMV infection and matching HLA type. General study findings and limits: Using cumulative public TCR beta family frequency, the authors identified those who carried CMV together with the relevant HLA. HLA-C-restricted CMV-specific TCR beta clonotypes were dominant in the ex vivo response.

One entry per CDR3 protein, called by TCRdb with MiXCR from the reads. The sample consists of 180,000 or so distinct CDR3 sequences, about a sixth of them appearing once. This CDR3 is built from 15 residues. CDR1 is MNHEY, CDR2 SVGEGT, per germline. V was clipped by 6 bases and J by 0 bases; unmatched bases: 6. Material: CD8+ T cells from PBMCs. The clonotype was recovered from a human donor in good health (CMV status not recorded). Some clones in this sample may be carry-over from other donors' samples. The rearrangement uses TRBV6-2 or TRBV6-3 and TRBJ2-7; 9 bases agree with TRBD2. This CDR3 reads CASRGSGGPSYEQYF. In DNA form, the CDR3 reads TGTGCCAGCAGGGGAAGCGGGGGGCCCTCCTACGAGCAGTACTTC.